A single sample gave rise to the 20 T cell receptor beta chains below, sequenced in a study of blood T cell repertoires in COVID-19. Data came from immunoSEQ multiplex PCR; TCRdb stores just in-frame clones and leaves some out. The table has about 200,000 clones, around 85% seen once. Material for sequencing was peripheral blood. The source is a human donor in a cohort sampled during active COVID-19.

The chain has TRBV5-1 and TRBJ2-7, with TRBD1 matching 9 bases. Losses at the gene ends were 0 bases for V and 2 bases for J; bases not matched to a gene: 15. The CDR3 extends over 19 amino acids. The V gene's germline CDR1 is SGHRS and CDR2 YFSETQ. CDR3 sequence reads: CASSLETSYRGLGTYEQYF. CDR3 DNA sequence: TGCGCCAGCAGCTTGGAAACTTCATACAGGGGGCTAGGAACCTACGAGCAGTACTTC.

The chain employs TRBV19 and TRBJ1-6; D unresolved. The CDR3 loop spans 13 amino acids. Germline V gives CDR1 LNHDA, CDR2 SQIVND (reference sequence). Trimming shortened V by 6 bases and J by 5 bases, and 8 bases separated the two germline ends. CDR3 region: CASRSEDNSPLHF. The DNA of the CDR3 is TGTGCCAGTAGGAGCGAAGATAATTCACCCCTCCACTTT.

V usage is TRBV5-1 and J usage is TRBJ2-7; 12 nucleotides line up with TRBD2. The CDR3 consists of 12 residues. After removal of 8 bases from V and 5 bases from J, the junction contained 2 bases not matched to a gene. Germline V lookup: CDR1 SGHRS, CDR2 YFSETQ. In DNA, the CDR3 is TGCGCCAGTACTAGCGGGAGGAACGAGCAGTACTTC. The encoded protein is CASTSGRNEQYF.

This clone was seen a single time. The chain uses TRBV9 and TRBJ1-1; unclear D gene. Germline CDR1 is SGDLS and CDR2 is YYNGEE. CDR3 length: 12 amino acids. V lost 4 bases to trimming and J lost 0 bases, with 4 bases between them. CDR3: CASSNMNTEAFF. Here the CDR3 DNA reads TGTGCCAGCAGCAACATGAACACTGAAGCTTTCTTT.

This rearrangement joins TRBV19 to TRBJ2-7, with 7 nucleotides matching TRBD1. Germline V lookup: CDR1 LNHDA, CDR2 SQIVND (reference sequence). This CDR3 is built from 14 residues. J lost 3 bases, V lost 6 bases, and 8 bases had no gene match. The CDR3 DNA reads TGTGCCAGTAGACCGGGACAGAGTAACTACGAGCAGTACTTC. Translation: CASRPGQSNYEQYF.

V and J are TRBV7-2 and TRBJ1-2, with 9 bases matching TRBD1. With 5 bases clipped from V and 8 bases from J, the junction kept 12 bases outside the gene matches. Germline-derived CDR1 and CDR2 are SGHTA and FQGNSA. The CDR3 is made up of 15 amino acids. As DNA, the CDR3 is TGTGCCAGCAGCGCTGAGACAGGGGGTGCCCGCGGCTACACCTTC. The encoded protein is CASSAETGGARGYTF.

On this clone: Other DNA sequences from this sample encode an identical CDR3 as well. V is TRBV6-6 and J is TRBJ2-1; 9 bases agree with TRBD1. Per germline, CDR1 MNHNY and CDR2 SVGAGI (reference sequence). V lost 6 bases and J lost 4; bases outside the gene matches: 7. The CDR3 covers 15 residues. The CDR3 region has the DNA TGTGCCAGCAGCCCGGACAGGGGACTGTACAATGAGCAGTTCTTC. Protein sequence: CASSPDRGLYNEQFF.

The V call is TRBV6-7, the J call TRBJ2-7; 10 bases fit TRBD2. TRBV6-7 falls under the ORF class, with uncertain function. The CDR3 length is 18 residues. The V segment lost 4 bases and the J segment 4 bases; nucleotides outside the gene matches: 16. The CDR3 DNA follows: TGTGCCAGCAGTTCGCATCCGCGACTAGCGGGCCAACTTTACGAGCAGTACTTC. Encoded protein: CASSSHPRLAGQLYEQYF.

The V and J genes are TRBV19 and TRBJ1-1, with a possible D match to TRBD1 (5 bases). The V gene lost 9 bases and the J gene lost 1 base, with 21 bases spanning the gap. The germline CDR1 and CDR2 sequences are LNHDA and SQIVND (reference sequence). The CDR3 loop spans 16 amino acids. CDR3 nucleotides: TGTGCCAGCAGGTTTGGGGGGGTTGAGAAGAACACTGAAGCTTTCTTT. Protein product: CASRFGGVEKNTEAFF.

V gene TRBV7-2 combines with J gene TRBJ2-5, with D unresolved. Between the trimmed V and J ends, which lost 3 bases and 5 bases, there was a span of 22 bases. CDR3 size: 17 residues. Germline V gives CDR1 SGHTA, CDR2 FQGNSA. CDR3 bases: TGTGCCAGCAGCTTCGGAGTGCGCGGAACCCCCCGGGAGACCCAGTACTTC. Translating gives CASSFGVRGTPRETQYF.

A remark on this clone: A read error may account for a junction end that differs from germline. This chain uses TRBV7-9 with TRBJ2-7; D is ambiguous. The germline CDR1 and CDR2 sequences are SEHNR and FQNEAQ (reference sequence). The CDR3 totals 15 residues. The CDR3 region is CASSLGQVVSYEQYF. DNA for the CDR3: TGTGCCAGCAGTTTAGGGCAGGTTGTCTCCTACGAGCAGTACTTC. The full variable domain, rest sourced from reference TRBV7-9 and TRBJ2-7, is DTGVSQNPRHKITKRGQNVTFRCDPISEHNRLYWYRQTLGQGPEFLTYFQNEAQLEKSRLLSDRFSAERPKGSFSTLEIQRTEQGDSAMYLCASSLGQVVSYEQYFGPGTRLTVT.

The chain carries TRBV27 and TRBJ2-7; D not resolved. CDR3 size: 13 residues. Per germline, CDR1 MNHEY and CDR2 SMNVEV (reference sequence). V was cut by 5 bases and J by 2 bases, with 10 bases left in between. CDR3 loop: CASSPYLTYEQYF. For the CDR3, the DNA is TGTGCCAGCAGTCCCTATCTAACCTACGAGCAGTACTTC.

The chain employs TRBV28 and TRBJ1-2; tentative D call: TRBD1 (6 bases). Trimming took 4 bases from V and 2 from J, leaving 8 bases between them. This CDR3 is built from 13 residues. Germline-derived CDR1 and CDR2 are MDHEN and SYDVKM. Written as DNA, the CDR3 is TGTGCCAGCAGTTATGGACAGAACTATGGCTACACCTTC. Its translation is CASSYGQNYGYTF.

The chain carries TRBV3-1 (or the pseudogene TRBV3-2) and TRBJ2-6, with 10 bases identical to TRBD2. There are 17 residues in the CDR3. Unmatched junction bases numbered 2, after V lost 1 base and J lost 2 bases. The germline V gene encodes CDR1 LGHDT and CDR2 YNNKEL (reference sequence). Here the CDR3 reads CASSQALAGTGANVLTF. In DNA form, the CDR3 reads TGTGCCAGCAGCCAAGCACTAGCGGGAACTGGGGCCAACGTCCTGACTTTC.

This chain joins TRBV6-5 and TRBJ2-2; tentative D call: TRBD2 (5 bases). V lost 6 bases, J lost 5 bases, and 13 bases lay in between. This CDR3 has 14 amino acids. Germline CDR1 and CDR2: MNHEY and SVGAGI. The CDR3 sequence is CASRAVRGTGELFF. In DNA, the CDR3 is TGTGCCAGCAGAGCCGTACGGGGAACCGGGGAGCTGTTTTTT.

The rearrangement joins TRBV5-1 to TRBJ2-7; TRBD2 matches 9 bases. CDR1 and CDR2 from the germline V gene are SGHRS and YFSETQ. The V and J ends lost 5 bases and 0 bases, in that order; junction bases with no gene match: 9. CDR3 length: 16 residues. CDR3 sequence: CASSRGLAKSSYEQYF. CDR3 nucleotide sequence: TGCGCCAGCAGTCGGGGACTAGCTAAGAGCTCCTACGAGCAGTACTTC.

The chain carries TRBV13 and TRBJ2-7; no definite D call. V was cut by 4 bases and J by 5 bases, with 12 bases left in between. CDR1 and CDR2 from the germline V gene are PRHDT and FYEKMQ (reference sequence). The CDR3 covers 13 residues. CDR3 sequence (DNA): TGTGCCAGCAGCTCCACAAGCGTTCACGAGCAGTACTTC. Amino acid sequence: CASSSTSVHEQYF.

The chain has TRBV12-3 or TRBV12-4 and TRBJ2-1; the match to TRBD2 covers 7 bases. V trimming: 8 bases; J trimming: 4 bases; junction bases outside the gene matches: 2. The CDR3 has 12 amino acids. The CDR3 DNA is TGTGCCAGCGGACTAGTGTACAATGAGCAGTTCTTC. Its translation: CASGLVYNEQFF.

The chain couples TRBV24-1 to TRBJ2-5; D ambiguous. The CDR3 spans 13 residues. Germline V gives CDR1 KGHDR, CDR2 SFDVKD. V lost 4 bases and J lost 5, with 10 bases in between. The CDR3 protein is CATSESTIETQYF. Written as DNA, the CDR3 is TGTGCCACCAGTGAATCAACTATCGAGACCCAGTACTTC.

This clone was seen once. The rearrangement uses TRBV18 and TRBJ2-7; D is possibly TRBD2 (5 bases). The CDR3 is 13 amino acids. Germline lookup yields CDR1 KGHSH and CDR2 LQKENI. V was trimmed by 2 bases and J by 5 bases, leaving 10 bases between them. The CDR3 coding sequence is TGTGCCAGCTCACCAGGGCGGAGGAACGAGCAGTACTTC. Residues: CASSPGRRNEQYF.